This T cell receptor (beta chain) was recorded in a study of OX40 agonist ivuxolimab in advanced cancers. Looking at the study overall: Ivuxolimab was a fully human IgG2 agonistic monoclonal antibody targeting the costimulatory receptor OX40 (CD134). Intravenous ivuxolimab was administered to patients every 2 weeks at six dose levels: 0.01, 0.1, 0.3, 1.5, 3 and 10 mg/kg. Of the approximately 54 dose-escalation patients, hepatocellular carcinoma was present in about 19, melanoma in some 15, renal cell carcinoma in 9 and head and neck cancer in 9. The dose-escalation cohort was around 84% male with a mean age of about 54 years, ranging from roughly 23 to 90. Prior anti-PD-1, anti-PD-L1 or anti-CTLA-4 therapy was permitted, and checkpoint inhibitors had been received by 40% to 50% of dose-escalation patients. Partial responses were achieved by three dose-escalation patients, of whom one had hepatocellular carcinoma and two had cutaneous melanoma. The purpose of peripheral TCRbeta sequencing was to test whether ivuxolimab changed TCR sequence diversity and led to clonal T-cell expansion. The monotherapy dose-escalation portion (N of about 52 patients) of the phase I ivuxolimab trial is reported in the paper.

Worth noting for this clone: Its antigen is currently not known. No clone much larger than this one lies a single base away; base qualities are absent.

Beyond this particular receptor, the publication reports: The antigen specificity of the peripheral T cells that underwent clonal expansion was not determined. Partial responders in the 0.1-3.0 mg/kg groups had among the lowest normalized peripheral clonal expansion, especially among CD8+ T cells. After ivuxolimab, more expanded clones were found on average in CD8+ T cells than in CD4+ T cells. At doses of 0.1 to 3.0 mg/kg, clonal expansion of both CD4+ and CD8+ T cells in blood was seen between baseline and week 6. Low levels of normalized T-cell clonal expansion were also seen in some patients who did not respond.

Genomic DNA was extracted from sorted cells for sequencing of the TCRbeta CDR3 region. TCRbeta CDR3 regions were sequenced using the immunoSEQ Assay. Sourced from immuneACCESS, this table was stored by TCRdb with only in-frame sequences that have V and J called. A share of the clones is absent; for the studies checked, an unresolved V gene accounts for under half, and the remainder has no known explanation. This sample is represented by fewer than 80,000 clones; more than 75% of them were singletons. The ten biggest clones cover 6.1% of the sample. From the cysteine up to the phenylalanine, the CDR3 has a length of 17 residues. Kept here is only the CDR3 DNA, which spans 51 bases and is read in frame from base 1. Germline trimming amounts to 5 bases on V and 5 bases on J, with 15 as the count of junction bases outside the gene matches. From the germline V gene, CDR1 is SGHVS and CDR2 is FQNEAQ. The trial excluded patients who had a history of autoimmune disease or who were on systemic immunosuppression. In every dose cohort, peripheral blood was drawn for TCR sequencing at baseline, cycle 4 day 1, and cycle 7 day 1. Samples were obtained from an open-label, multicenter, first-in-human phase I dose-escalation trial of ivuxolimab. Adults with locally advanced or metastatic melanoma, renal cell, hepatocellular, or head and neck squamous cell carcinoma were enrolled in the trial. Before TCR sequencing, CD4+ and CD8+ T cells were separately sorted from peripheral blood.

This receptor was taken from an adult with an advanced solid tumor such as melanoma, head and neck, liver or kidney cancer. The chain links TRBV7-8 with TRBJ2-1; 7 bases in between match TRBD1. The sample consisted of CD4+ or CD8+ T cells sorted from blood, taken in a trial of the OX40 agonist ivuxolimab. Here is the DNA: TGTGCCAGCAGCCTGTTGCGGCGGCAGGGGGTTAACAATGAGCAGTTCTTC. This yields the protein CASSLLRRQGVNNEQFF.